Listed below are T cell receptor beta chains from one sample, sequenced in a study of T cell changes during pregnancy in multiple sclerosis. Clones were read by immunoSEQ multiplex PCR, and TCRdb kept only the in-frame ones, dropping some. The sample has tens of thousands of clones, 85% to 95% seen once. Specimen: CD4+ T cells from peripheral blood mononuclear cells, collected in the third trimester of pregnancy. These TCRs come from a female donor with multiple sclerosis, enrolled in a pregnancy study. Each CDR3 is given with its conserved first and last residue. A D gene is named only where the DNA matches it firmly. Part of the rows lack a size; the others show once, few, many or a class for expanded clones.

cdr3_aa cdr3_nt clone_size d_call j_call v_call
CASSITGVGSGELFF TGTGCCAGTAGTATAACAGGGGTGGGATCCGGGGAGCTGTTTTTT . TRBD1 TRBJ2-2 TRBV19
CASSYYGGLSEQYF TGTGCCAGCAGTTACTACGGGGGGCTCTCCGAGCAGTACTTC . . TRBJ2-7 TRBV6-5
CASSFPPPPGTSGMSSYNEQFF TGTGCCAGCAGTTTCCCCCCTCCCCCCGGGACTAGCGGGATGAGCTCCTACAATGAGCAGTTCTTC . TRBD2 TRBJ2-1 TRBV6-9
CASSPGGRLETQYF TGTGCCAGCTCACCAGGGGGCCGGTTGGAGACCCAGTACTTC . . TRBJ2-5 TRBV18
CASSVDIPGQGLDTQYF TGTGCCAGCAGCGTAGATATTCCGGGACAGGGTTTGGATACGCAGTATTTT . TRBD1 TRBJ2-3 TRBV9
CASSAGTASNQPQHF TGTGCCAGCAGCGCCGGGACAGCGAGCAATCAGCCCCAGCATTTT . TRBD1 TRBJ1-5 TRBV6-6
CARGDRDKTGELFF TGTGCCAGGGGGGACAGGGACAAAACCGGGGAGCTGTTTTTT few TRBD1 TRBJ2-2 TRBV6-1
CASRPQGARDNEQFF TGTGCCAGCAGACCACAGGGGGCCAGGGACAATGAGCAGTTCTTC . TRBD1 TRBJ2-1 TRBV2
CASSGGWGSYNEQFF TGTGCCAGTAGTGGAGGGTGGGGCTCCTACAATGAGCAGTTCTTC . . TRBJ2-1 TRBV19
CASTKTPRGETQYF TGTGCCAGCACCAAAACTCCTCGGGGAGAGACCCAGTACTTC few . TRBJ2-5 TRBV7-6
CASRTGLWTGELFF TGTGCCAGCAGGACAGGGTTGTGGACCGGGGAGCTGTTTTTT . TRBD1 TRBJ2-2 TRBV2
CASSLRGTTRDTQYF TGCGCCAGCAGCTTGAGGGGGACAACTCGGGATACGCAGTATTTT . . TRBJ2-3 TRBV5-1
CASNSRTGAAGELFF TGTGCCAGCAATTCGCGGACAGGGGCCGCCGGGGAGCTGTTTTTT . TRBD1 TRBJ2-2 TRBV27
CASSWGTGAYNEQFF TGCGCCAGCAGCTGGGGGACAGGGGCCTACAATGAGCAGTTCTTC . TRBD1 TRBJ2-1 TRBV5-1
CASSISQGWSDEQYF TGTGCCAGTAGTATATCTCAGGGGTGGTCCGACGAGCAGTACTTC . . TRBJ2-7 TRBV19
CASRYRGHPSNEKLFF TGTGCCAGCAGGTACCGTGGACACCCATCTAATGAAAAACTGTTTTTT once . TRBJ1-4 TRBV6-5